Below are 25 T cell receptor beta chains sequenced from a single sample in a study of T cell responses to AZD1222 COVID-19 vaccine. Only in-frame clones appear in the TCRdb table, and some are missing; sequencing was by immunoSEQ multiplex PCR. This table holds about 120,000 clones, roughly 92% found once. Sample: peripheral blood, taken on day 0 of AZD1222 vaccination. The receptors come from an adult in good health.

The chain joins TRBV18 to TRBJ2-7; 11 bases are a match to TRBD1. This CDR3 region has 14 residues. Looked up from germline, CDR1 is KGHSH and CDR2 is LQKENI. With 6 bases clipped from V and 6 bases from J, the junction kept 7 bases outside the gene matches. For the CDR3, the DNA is TGTGCCAGCTCGGGACCGGGACAGGGGGGCGAGCAGTACTTC. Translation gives CASSGPGQGGEQYF.

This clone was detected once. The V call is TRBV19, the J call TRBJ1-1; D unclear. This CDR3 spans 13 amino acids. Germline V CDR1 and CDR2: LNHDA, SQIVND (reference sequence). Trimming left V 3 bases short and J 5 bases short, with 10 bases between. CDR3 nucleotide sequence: TGTGCCAGTAGTATCGAGCTGTGGACTGAAGCTTTCTTT. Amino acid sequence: CASSIELWTEAFF.

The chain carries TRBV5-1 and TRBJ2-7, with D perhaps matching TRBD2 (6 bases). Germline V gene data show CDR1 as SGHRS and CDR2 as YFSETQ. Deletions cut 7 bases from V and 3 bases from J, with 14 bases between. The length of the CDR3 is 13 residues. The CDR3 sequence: CASSRDLLYEQYF. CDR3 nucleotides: TGCGCCAGCTCCCGGGACTTACTCTACGAGCAGTACTTC.

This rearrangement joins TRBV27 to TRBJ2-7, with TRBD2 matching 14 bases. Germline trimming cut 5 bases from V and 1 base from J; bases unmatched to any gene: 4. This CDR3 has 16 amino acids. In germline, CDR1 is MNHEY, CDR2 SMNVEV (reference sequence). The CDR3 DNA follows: TGTGCCAGCAGTCGCGGACTAGCGGGGGGTTCCTACGAGCAGTACTTC. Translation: CASSRGLAGGSYEQYF.

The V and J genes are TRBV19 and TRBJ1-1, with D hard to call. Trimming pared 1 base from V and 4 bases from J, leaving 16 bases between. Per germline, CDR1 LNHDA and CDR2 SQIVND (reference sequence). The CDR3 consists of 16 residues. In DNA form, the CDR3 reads TGTGCCAGTAGTATAGCCTTGCCCCCAACGGGCACTGAAGCTTTCTTT. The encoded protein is CASSIALPPTGTEAFF. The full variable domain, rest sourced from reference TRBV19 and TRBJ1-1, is DGGITQSPKYLFRKEGQNVTLSCEQNLNHDAMYWYRQDPGQGLRLIYYSQIVNDFQKGDIAEGYSVSREKKESFPLTVTSAQKNPTAFYLCASSIALPPTGTEAFFGQGTRLTVV.

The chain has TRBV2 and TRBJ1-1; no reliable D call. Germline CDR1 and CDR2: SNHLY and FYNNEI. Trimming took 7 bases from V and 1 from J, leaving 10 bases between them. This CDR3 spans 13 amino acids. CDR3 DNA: TGTGCCAGCAATGACTTGGGGAACACTGAAGCTTTCTTT. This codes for CASNDLGNTEAFF.

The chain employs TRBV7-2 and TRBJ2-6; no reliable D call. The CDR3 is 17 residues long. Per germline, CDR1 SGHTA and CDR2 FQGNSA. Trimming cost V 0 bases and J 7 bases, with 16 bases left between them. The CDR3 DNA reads TGTGCCAGCAGCTTAGCTCCCCCCGGCGGTGTAGCCAACGTCCTGACTTTC. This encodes CASSLAPPGGVANVLTF.

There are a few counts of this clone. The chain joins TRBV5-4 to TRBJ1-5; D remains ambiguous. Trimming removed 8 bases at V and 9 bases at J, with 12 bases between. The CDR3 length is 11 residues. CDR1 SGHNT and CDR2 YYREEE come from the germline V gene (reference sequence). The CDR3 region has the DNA TGTGCCAGTCTTCAGGTGCTGCCCCAGCATTTT. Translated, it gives CASLQVLPQHF.

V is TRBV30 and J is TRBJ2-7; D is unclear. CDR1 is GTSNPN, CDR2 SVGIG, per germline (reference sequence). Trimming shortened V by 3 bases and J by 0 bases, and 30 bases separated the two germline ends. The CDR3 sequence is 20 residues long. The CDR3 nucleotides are TGTGCCTGGAGCGACCCCCGAATCCGGCGTAGGGTTCTCCCCTCCTACGAGCAGTACTTC. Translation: CAWSDPRIRRRVLPSYEQYF.

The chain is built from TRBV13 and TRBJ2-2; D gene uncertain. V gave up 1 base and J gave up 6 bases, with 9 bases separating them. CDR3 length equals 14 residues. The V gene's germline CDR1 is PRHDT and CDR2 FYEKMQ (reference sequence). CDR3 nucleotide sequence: TGTGCCAGCAGCTTAGTGGATTCCCCCGGGGAGCTGTTTTTT. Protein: CASSLVDSPGELFF.

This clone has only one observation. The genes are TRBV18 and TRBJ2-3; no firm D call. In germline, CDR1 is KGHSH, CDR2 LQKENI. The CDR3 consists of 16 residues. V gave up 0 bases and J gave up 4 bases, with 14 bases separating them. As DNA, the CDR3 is TGTGCCAGCTCACCACCCGGCCCACAACGGGCAGATACGCAGTATTTT. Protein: CASSPPGPQRADTQYF.

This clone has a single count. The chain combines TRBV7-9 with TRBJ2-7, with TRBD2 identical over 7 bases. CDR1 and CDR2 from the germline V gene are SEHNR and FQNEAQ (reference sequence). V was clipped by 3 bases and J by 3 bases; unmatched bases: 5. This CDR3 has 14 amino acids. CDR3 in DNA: TGTGCCAGCAGCTTTGGGACTACGAGCTACGAGCAGTACTTC. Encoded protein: CASSFGTTSYEQYF.

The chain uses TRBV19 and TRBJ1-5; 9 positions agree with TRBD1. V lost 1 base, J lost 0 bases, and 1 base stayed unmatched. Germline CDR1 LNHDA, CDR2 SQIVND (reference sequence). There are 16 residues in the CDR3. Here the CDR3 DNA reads TGTGCCAGTAGTATAGGGGGACAGGGTAGCAATCAGCCCCAGCATTTT. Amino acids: CASSIGGQGSNQPQHF. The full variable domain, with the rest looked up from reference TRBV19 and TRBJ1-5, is DGGITQSPKYLFRKEGQNVTLSCEQNLNHDAMYWYRQDPGQGLRLIYYSQIVNDFQKGDIAEGYSVSREKKESFPLTVTSAQKNPTAFYLCASSIGGQGSNQPQHFGDGTRLSIL.

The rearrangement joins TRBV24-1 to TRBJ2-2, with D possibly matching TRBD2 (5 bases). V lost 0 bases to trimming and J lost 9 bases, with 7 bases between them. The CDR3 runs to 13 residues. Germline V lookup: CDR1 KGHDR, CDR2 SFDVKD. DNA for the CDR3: TGTGCCACCAGTGATTTGCGAGGGAGGGAGCTGTTTTTT. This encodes CATSDLRGRELFF.

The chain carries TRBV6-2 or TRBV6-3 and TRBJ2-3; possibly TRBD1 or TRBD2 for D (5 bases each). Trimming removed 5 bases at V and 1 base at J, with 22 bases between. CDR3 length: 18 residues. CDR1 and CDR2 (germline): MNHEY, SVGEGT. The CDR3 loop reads CASSTRRDRRTRTDTQYF. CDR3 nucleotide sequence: TGTGCCAGCAGTACCCGAAGGGACCGCCGAACCCGCACAGATACGCAGTATTTT.

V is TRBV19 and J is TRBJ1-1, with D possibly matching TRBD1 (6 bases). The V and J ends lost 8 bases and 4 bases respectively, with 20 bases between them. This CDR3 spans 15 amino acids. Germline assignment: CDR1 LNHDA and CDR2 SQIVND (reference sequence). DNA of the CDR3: TGTGCCAGTGGAGCACCGGGGGGGCTAGGCACTGAAGCTTTCTTT. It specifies CASGAPGGLGTEAFF. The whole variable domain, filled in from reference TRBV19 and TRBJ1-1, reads DGGITQSPKYLFRKEGQNVTLSCEQNLNHDAMYWYRQDPGQGLRLIYYSQIVNDFQKGDIAEGYSVSREKKESFPLTVTSAQKNPTAFYLCASGAPGGLGTEAFFGQGTRLTVV.

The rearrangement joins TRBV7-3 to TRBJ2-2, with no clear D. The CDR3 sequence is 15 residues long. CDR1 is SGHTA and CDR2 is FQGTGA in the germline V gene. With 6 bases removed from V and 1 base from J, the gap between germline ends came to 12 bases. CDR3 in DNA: TGTGCCAGCAGTTCCGGGCCGGTGAACACCGGGGAGCTGTTTTTT. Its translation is CASSSGPVNTGELFF.

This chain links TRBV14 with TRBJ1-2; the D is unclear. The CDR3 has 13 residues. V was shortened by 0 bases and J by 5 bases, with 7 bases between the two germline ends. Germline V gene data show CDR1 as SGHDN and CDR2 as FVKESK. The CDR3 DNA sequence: TGTGCCAGCAGCCAAGATTTCTCGTATGGCTACACCTTC. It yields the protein CASSQDFSYGYTF. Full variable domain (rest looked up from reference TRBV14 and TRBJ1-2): EAGVTQFPSHSVIEKGQTVTLRCDPISGHDNLYWYRRVMGKEIKFLLHFVKESKQDESGMPNNRFLAERTGGTYSTLKVQPAELEDSGVYFCASSQDFSYGYTFGSGTRLTVV.

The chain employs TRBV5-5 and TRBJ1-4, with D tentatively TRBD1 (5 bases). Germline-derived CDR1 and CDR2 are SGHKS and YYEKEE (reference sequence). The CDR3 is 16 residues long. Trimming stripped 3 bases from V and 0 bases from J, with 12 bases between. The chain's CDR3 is CASSSSGTATNEKLFF. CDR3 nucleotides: TGTGCCAGCAGCTCTTCTGGGACGGCAACTAATGAAAAACTGTTTTTT.

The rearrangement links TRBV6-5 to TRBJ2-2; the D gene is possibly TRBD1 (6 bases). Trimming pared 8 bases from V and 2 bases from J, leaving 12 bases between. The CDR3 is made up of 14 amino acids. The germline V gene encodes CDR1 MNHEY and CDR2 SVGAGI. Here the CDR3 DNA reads TGTGCCAGCTGGGGGACAATTAACACCGGGGAGCTGTTTTTT. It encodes CASWGTINTGELFF.

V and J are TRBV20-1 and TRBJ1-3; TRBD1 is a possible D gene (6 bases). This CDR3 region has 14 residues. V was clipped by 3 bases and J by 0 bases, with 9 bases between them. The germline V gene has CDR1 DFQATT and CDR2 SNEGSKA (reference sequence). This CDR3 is CSASRGSSGNTIYF. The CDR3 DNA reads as TGCAGTGCTAGTAGGGGGAGCTCTGGAAACACCATATATTTT.

CDR3 amino acids: CASTTAGRGNTIYF. The CDR3 DNA is TGTGCCAGCACTACCGCGGGGCGAGGAAACACCATATATTTT. The genes are TRBV28 and TRBJ1-3; D is possibly TRBD1 (5 bases). The germline CDR1 and CDR2 sequences are MDHEN and SYDVKM. The CDR3 consists of 14 residues. The V end lost 7 bases, the J end lost 4 bases, and 14 bases lay between the germline ends.

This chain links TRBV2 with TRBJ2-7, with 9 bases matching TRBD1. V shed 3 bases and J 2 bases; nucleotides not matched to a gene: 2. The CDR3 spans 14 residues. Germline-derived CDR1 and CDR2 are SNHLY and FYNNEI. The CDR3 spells CASSEGTGTYEQYF. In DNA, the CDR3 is TGTGCCAGCAGTGAGGGGACAGGGACCTACGAGCAGTACTTC.

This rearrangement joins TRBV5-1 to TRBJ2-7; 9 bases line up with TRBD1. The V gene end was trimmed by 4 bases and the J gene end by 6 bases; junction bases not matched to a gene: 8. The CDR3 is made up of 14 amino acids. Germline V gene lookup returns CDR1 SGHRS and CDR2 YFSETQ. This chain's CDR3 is CASSPGTGPGEQYF. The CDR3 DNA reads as TGCGCCAGCAGCCCCGGGACAGGGCCAGGCGAGCAGTACTTC.

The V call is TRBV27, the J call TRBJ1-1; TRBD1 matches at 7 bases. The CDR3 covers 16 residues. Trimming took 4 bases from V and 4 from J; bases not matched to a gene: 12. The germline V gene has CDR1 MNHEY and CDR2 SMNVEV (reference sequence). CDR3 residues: CASSWNRGPAGTEAFF. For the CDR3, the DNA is TGTGCCAGCAGTTGGAACAGGGGCCCGGCCGGCACTGAAGCTTTCTTT.